This T cell receptor (beta chain) appears in the sequencing data of a study of blood T cell repertoires in COVID-19 (dated by TCRdb to the early 2020s). Concerning the study at large: The collaborator samples originated in the United States, Italy and Spain and spanned the acute and convalescent phases of COVID-19. The dataset comprised deeply sampled blood TCRbeta repertoires from subjects exposed to, actively infected with, or recovered from COVID-19. The repertoires were released in a freely available public database meant as a resource for research on the immune response to SARS-CoV-2. Where available, HLA class I and class II types were taken from metadata supplied by the sample provider and were not determined by assay-based typing. A de-identified subject ID, COVID-19 status, age in years and sex were almost always included in the sample metadata. The samples were drawn from two sources: the first 160 participants of the ongoing ImmuneRACE study, and over 1,000 subjects contributed by 6 global collaborators. The material from the prospective study consisted of cDNA or gDNA derived from T cells, B-cell-depleted T cells, or PBMCs. Results and caveats for the whole study, not just this receptor: Clinical and demographic metadata were provided uncurated, with the amount varying by source and participant.

As for this clone: The clone's antigen remains unknown. Base qualities are not recorded, but no much larger clone differs from it by a single base.

TCRbeta CDR3 regions were amplified from genomic DNA using the immunoSEQ Assay, a bias-controlled multiplex PCR. The authors' pipeline ran thus. Within the assay, amplification of reference gene primers was used to estimate how many nucleated cells each sample contained. Sequence reads were collapsed and filtered to measure the absolute abundance of every unique TCRbeta CDR3 rearrangement. For each sample, productive Simpson clonality was calculated by taking the square root of Simpson's diversity index across productive rearrangements. TCRdb holds this immuneACCESS table with in-frame rearrangements only. Some clones are missing; in checked studies, unresolved V genes explain under half, and the rest has no known cause. V and J calls and clone size are as listed in that table; D and trimming were resolved from the DNA. This sample lists 95,000 or so clones; about 86% were detected once. 1.2% of the sample lies in the top ten.

Each collaborating institution followed its own protocols to collect whole blood in K2EDTA tubes. For TCRbeta analysis, collaborators shipped samples as frozen whole blood, isolated PBMCs, or DNA extracted from either of those sample types. Reading from cysteine to phenylalanine, the CDR3 counts 15 amino acids. The sequence is cut down to CDR3 DNA, 45 bases in frame from base 1. The germline ends are 12 bases apart after V is trimmed by 2 bases and J by 1 base. CDR1 and CDR2 are drawn from the germline V gene: SGHRS, YFSETQ. The TCR originated in an elderly man with active or convalescent COVID-19. Sequencing input: peripheral blood. This receptor chain uses TRBV5-1 and TRBJ1-1, and perhaps TRBD1 as D gene, on 5 matching bases. The CDR3 reads CASSFAGGWNTEAFF. The base sequence is TGCGCCAGCAGCTTCGCGGGGGGTTGGAACACTGAAGCTTTCTTT.